This T cell receptor (beta chain) was retrieved from a study of T-cell memory formation after mild COVID-19. Study-level results: Detection of some responders pre-infection suggested pre-existing cross-reactive memory T cells participated.

CDR3 size: 13 residues. V was pared by 6 bases and J by 6 bases, with 15 bases between. As concerns this clonotype: Antigen specificity is unknown.

5'RACE with constant-segment primers built TCRalpha and TCRbeta cDNA libraries with UMIs. TCRdb re-analysed the 5' RACE reads in MiXCR, keeping a single row per CDR3 protein. Here the sample spans about 130,000 distinct CDR3 sequences, 15% to 20% being singletons. The specimen sequenced was PBMCs or a T cell subset sorted from them (not recorded which). The gene calls are TRBV12-3 or TRBV12-4 and TRBJ2-7; D is uncertain. The clonotype originates from a man younger than 35 who had mild COVID-19 (a few samples of this study predate the infection). Cell type and time point are not known. As DNA, the CDR3 is TGTGCCAGCAGAGGAACAGAAGATAGCGAGCAGTACTTC. Its protein is CASRGTEDSEQYF.